The entry that follows covers one T cell receptor (beta chain) sequence. Only in-frame clones appear in the TCRdb table, and some are missing; sequencing was by immunoSEQ multiplex PCR. The top ten clones hold 4.5% to 6% of a sample with hundreds of thousands of clones, approximately 82% of them seen once. This record comes from a study of blood T cell repertoires in COVID-19. Study context: From T cells, B-cell-depleted T cells, or PBMCs came the material, which was cDNA or gDNA.

CDR3 size: 14 residues. Germline values: CDR1 MNHEY, CDR2 SVGEGT. The ends were cut back, 6 bases at V and 2 bases at J, with 11 bases in the middle. This clonotype was obtained from a woman older than 75 with active or convalescent COVID-19. Sequencing was carried out using peripheral blood. The chain carries TRBV6-2 or TRBV6-3 and TRBJ1-5; possible D gene TRBD1, 5 bases. CDR3 bases: TGTGCCAGCAGCCATGCGGGGGGCAATCAGCCCCAGCATTTT. Translation: CASSHAGGNQPQHF.